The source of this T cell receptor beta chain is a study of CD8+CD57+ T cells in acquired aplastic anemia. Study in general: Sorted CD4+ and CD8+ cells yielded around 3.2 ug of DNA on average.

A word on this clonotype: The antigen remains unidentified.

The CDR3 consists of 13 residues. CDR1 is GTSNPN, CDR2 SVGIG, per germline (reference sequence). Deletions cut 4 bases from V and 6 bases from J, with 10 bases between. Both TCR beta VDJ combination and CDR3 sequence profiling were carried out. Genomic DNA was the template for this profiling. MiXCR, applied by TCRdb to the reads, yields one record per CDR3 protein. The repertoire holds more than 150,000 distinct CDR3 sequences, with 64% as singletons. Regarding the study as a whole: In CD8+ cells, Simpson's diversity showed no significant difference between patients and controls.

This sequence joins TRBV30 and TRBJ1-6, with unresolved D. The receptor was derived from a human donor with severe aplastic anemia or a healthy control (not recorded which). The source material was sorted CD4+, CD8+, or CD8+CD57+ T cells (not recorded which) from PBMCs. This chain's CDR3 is CAWIGNTNSPLHF. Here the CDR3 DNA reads TGTGCCTGGATCGGAAATACTAATTCACCCCTCCACTTT.